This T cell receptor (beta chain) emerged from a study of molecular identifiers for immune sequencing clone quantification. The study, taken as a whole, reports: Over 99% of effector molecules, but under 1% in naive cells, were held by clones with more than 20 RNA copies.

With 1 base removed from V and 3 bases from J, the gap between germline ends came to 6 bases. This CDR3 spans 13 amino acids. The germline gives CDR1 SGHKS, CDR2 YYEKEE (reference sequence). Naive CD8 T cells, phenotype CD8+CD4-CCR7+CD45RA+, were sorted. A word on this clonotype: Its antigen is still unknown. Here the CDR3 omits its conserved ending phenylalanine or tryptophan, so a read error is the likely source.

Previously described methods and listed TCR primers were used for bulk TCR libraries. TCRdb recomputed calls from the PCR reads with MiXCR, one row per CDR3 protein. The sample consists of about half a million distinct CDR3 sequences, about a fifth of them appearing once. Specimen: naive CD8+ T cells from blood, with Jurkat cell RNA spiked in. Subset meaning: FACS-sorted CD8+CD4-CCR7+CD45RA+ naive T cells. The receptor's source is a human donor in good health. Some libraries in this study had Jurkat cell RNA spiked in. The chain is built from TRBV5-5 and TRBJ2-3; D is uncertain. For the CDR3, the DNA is TGTGCCAGCAGCTTGATGCTAACAGATACGCAGTATTTG. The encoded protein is CASSLMLTDTQYL.